One T cell receptor beta chain is described in this entry. This entry belongs to a study of blood T cell repertoires in COVID-19. Repertoires were generated with immunoSEQ multiplex PCR, while TCRdb's copy carries only in-frame clones and drops some. The sample consists of about 100,000 clones, roughly 86% of them appearing once. CDR3 length: 16 residues. In germline, CDR1 is MNHEY, CDR2 SVGAGI. V shed 2 bases and J shed 4 bases, with 17 bases lying between them. The sequencing sample was made of peripheral blood. V usage is TRBV6-5 and J usage is TRBJ2-5; the D gene is possibly TRBD2 (7 bases). The TCR originated in a middle-aged man with active or convalescent COVID-19. CDR3 in amino acids: CASSYGGRGGRETQYF. The CDR3 DNA follows: TGTGCCAGCAGTTACGGGGGCAGGGGAGGGAGAGAGACCCAGTACTTC.